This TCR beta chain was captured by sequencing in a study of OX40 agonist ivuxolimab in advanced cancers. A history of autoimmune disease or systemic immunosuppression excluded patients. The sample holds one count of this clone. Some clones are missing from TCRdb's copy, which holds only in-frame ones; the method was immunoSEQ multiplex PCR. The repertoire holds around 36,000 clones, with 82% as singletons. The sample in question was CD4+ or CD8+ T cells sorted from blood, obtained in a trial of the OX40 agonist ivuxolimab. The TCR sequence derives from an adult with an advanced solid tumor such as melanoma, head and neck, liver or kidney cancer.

CDR3 protein: CASSPPERHYGYTF. The DNA for the CDR3 is TGTGCCAGCAGCCCCCCAGAACGCCACTATGGCTACACCTTC. The chain uses TRBV5-7 and TRBJ1-2; D is unclear. TRBV5-7 is marked as an open reading frame, function uncertain. There are 14 residues in the CDR3. Deletions cut 4 bases from V and 3 bases from J, with 13 bases between.